This T cell receptor beta chain was sequenced during a study of OX40 agonist ivuxolimab in advanced cancers. Trimming left V 5 bases short and J 1 base short, with 4 bases between. This CDR3 is built from 12 residues. The germline CDR1 and CDR2 sequences are MNHEY and SMNVEV (reference sequence). Using immunoSEQ multiplex PCR, the repertoire was profiled, and TCRdb retains in-frame clones only, with some absent. The sample lists around 49,000 clones, approximately 80% occurring once. The sequence derives from an adult with an advanced solid tumor such as melanoma, head and neck, liver or kidney cancer. The chain recombines TRBV27 with TRBJ2-3; D call uncertain. This specimen was CD4+ or CD8+ T cells sorted from blood, taken in a trial of the OX40 agonist ivuxolimab. The CDR3 DNA reads TGTGCCAGCAGTGACCGCACAGATACGCAGTATTTT. Its translation is CASSDRTDTQYF.